Listed below are T cell receptor beta chains from one sample, sequenced in a study of blood T cell repertoires in COVID-19. TCRdb's table, derived via immunoSEQ multiplex PCR, lists solely in-frame clones and lacks some. This sample has 70,000 or so clones, with 75% to 95% found just once. The sample consisted of peripheral blood. The receptors were sampled from a woman aged 18-30 years with acute or convalescent COVID-19. Both conserved end residues are part of each CDR3.

v_call	j_call	cdr3_aa
TRBV6-5	TRBJ1-6	CASSYSRWPNSPLHF
TRBV2	TRBJ2-1	CASSEVENEQFF
TRBV6-5	TRBJ1-1	CASRADRAEAFF
TRBV5-1	TRBJ1-1	CASSPGQDPRGTEAFF
TRBV7-2	TRBJ1-5	CASSLASGSQHF
TRBV28	TRBJ1-4	CASTNSATNEKLFF
TRBV2	TRBJ1-5	CASSYEIRGNQPQHF
TRBV5-6	TRBJ1-1	CASSLWGGMEGTEAFF
TRBV5-1	TRBJ1-1	CASSLTGKNTEAFF
TRBV5-6	TRBJ2-6	CASSHRSRLSGANVLTF
TRBV4-3	TRBJ2-3	CASSQLAGSPTDTQYF
TRBV5-1	TRBJ2-1	CASSLGHRDSYEQFF
TRBV18	TRBJ1-2	CASSPGQGQFYGYTF
TRBV30	TRBJ2-7	CACRRDISYEQYF
TRBV6-2/TRBV6-3	TRBJ2-7	CASSPRIAGLYEQYF
TRBV29-1	TRBJ1-2	CSVEELLSQGLNYGYTF
TRBV5-1	TRBJ2-6	CASSLVYRGSGANVLTF
TRBV3-1/TRBV3-2	TRBJ2-3	CASSSQRGRTDTQYF
TRBV11-2	TRBJ2-5	CASSLEPGLAGGPPTMDQYF
TRBV6-2/TRBV6-3	TRBJ2-2	CASSRGGRIGGELFF
TRBV28	TRBJ1-2	CASSPTSYYGYTF
TRBV10-2	TRBJ1-1	CASSLGGSQTEAFF
TRBV12-3/TRBV12-4	TRBJ1-2	CASSLAGSGGYTF
TRBV19	TRBJ2-3	CASSILRAGGSTDTQYF
TRBV4-2	TRBJ1-2	CASSQVDRSDYGYTF
TRBV28	TRBJ2-7	CASSLSPTGPSTYEQYF
TRBV6-6	TRBJ2-7	CASRNGNYEQYF
TRBV4-2	TRBJ2-4	CASSQEGGQNIQYF
TRBV4-3	TRBJ1-5	CASSQDTGAVQPQHF
TRBV5-4	TRBJ2-3	CASSFRGRGTDTQYF
TRBV7-8	TRBJ2-1	CASSLAIAGVNEQFF
TRBV15	TRBJ1-4	CATSREPRGTNEKLFF
TRBV6-2/TRBV6-3	TRBJ1-2	CASSPSQDYGYTF
TRBV30	TRBJ2-1	CASNGEYNEQFF
TRBV7-2	TRBJ2-2	CASSPGSGRTNTGELFF
TRBV23-1	TRBJ2-1	CASSQCRVWTGGITNEQFF
TRBV15	TRBJ2-7	CATSVNRDRVHEQYF
TRBV4-3	TRBJ2-7	CASSQHRGSSYEQYF
TRBV7-2	TRBJ1-2	CASSPEGQNGYGYTF
TRBV15	TRBJ2-1	CATSRNLAYEQFF
TRBV9	TRBJ2-1	CASSVDPSGSNEQFF
TRBV5-6	TRBJ1-1	CASSLRFTEAFF
TRBV18	TRBJ2-3	CASSYSTDTQYF
TRBV21-1	TRBJ1-1	CASSKPGTGGTEAFF
TRBV5-5	TRBJ1-5	CASSLGGDQPQHF
TRBV5-1	TRBJ1-1	CASSLGSGYTEAFF
TRBV7-2	TRBJ1-2	CASSLTQGAVSGYTF
TRBV7-2	TRBJ2-2	CASSTRSGQGISGELFF
TRBV6-5	TRBJ2-5	CASSWTSGVETQYF
TRBV7-2	TRBJ1-2	CASSLEGWHSPNYGYTF
TRBV6-1	TRBJ1-3	CASSETLPRGNTIYF
TRBV2	TRBJ1-5	CASNSDRGQGQPQHF
TRBV20-1	TRBJ1-3	CSAPGRNTIYF
TRBV5-1	TRBJ2-7	CASSPRSGGNYEQYF
TRBV7-2	TRBJ2-5	CASSLSSGKQETQYF